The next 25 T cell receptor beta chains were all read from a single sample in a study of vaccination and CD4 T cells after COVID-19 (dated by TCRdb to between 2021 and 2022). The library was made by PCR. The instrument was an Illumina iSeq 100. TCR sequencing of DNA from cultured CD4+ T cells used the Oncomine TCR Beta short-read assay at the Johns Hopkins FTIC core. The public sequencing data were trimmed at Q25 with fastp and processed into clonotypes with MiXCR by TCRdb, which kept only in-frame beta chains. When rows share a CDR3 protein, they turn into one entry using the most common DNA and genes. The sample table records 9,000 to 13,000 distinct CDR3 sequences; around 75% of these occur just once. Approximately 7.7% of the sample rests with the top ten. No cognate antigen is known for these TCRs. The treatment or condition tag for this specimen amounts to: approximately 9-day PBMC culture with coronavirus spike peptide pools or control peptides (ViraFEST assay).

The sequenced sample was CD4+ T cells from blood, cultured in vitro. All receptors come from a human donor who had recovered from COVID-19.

CDR3 amino acids: CASSYYPGGGYTF. For the CDR3, the DNA is TGTGCCAGCAGTTACTATCCAGGCGGTGGCTACACCTTC. This chain joins TRBV6-2 or TRBV6-3 and TRBJ1-2; D gene unclear. Germline V gene sequence: CDR1 MNHEY, CDR2 SVGEGT. The CDR3 runs 13 residues. With 1 base removed from V and 7 bases from J, the gap between germline ends came to 10 bases.

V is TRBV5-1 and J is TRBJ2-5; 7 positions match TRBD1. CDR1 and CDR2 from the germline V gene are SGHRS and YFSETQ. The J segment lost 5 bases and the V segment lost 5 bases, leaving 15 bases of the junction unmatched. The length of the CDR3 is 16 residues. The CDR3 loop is CASRFELTGSGETQYF. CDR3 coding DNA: TGCGCCAGCAGGTTCGAATTGACAGGGTCGGGGGAGACCCAGTACTTC. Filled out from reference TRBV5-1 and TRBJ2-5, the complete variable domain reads KAGVTQTPRYLIKTRGQQVTLSCSPISGHRSVSWYQQTPGQGLQFLFEYFSETQRNKGNFPGRFSGRQFSNSRSEMNVSTLELGDSALYLCASRFELTGSGETQYFGPGTRLLVL.

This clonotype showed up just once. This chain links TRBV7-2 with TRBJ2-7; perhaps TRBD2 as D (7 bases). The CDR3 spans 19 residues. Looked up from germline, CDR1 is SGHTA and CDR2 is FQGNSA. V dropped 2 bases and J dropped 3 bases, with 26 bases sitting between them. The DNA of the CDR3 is TGTGCCAGCAGCTTATTTCGGCAGGGGAGGGCTACCGGGGGCTACGAGCAGTACTTC. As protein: CASSLFRQGRATGGYEQYF.

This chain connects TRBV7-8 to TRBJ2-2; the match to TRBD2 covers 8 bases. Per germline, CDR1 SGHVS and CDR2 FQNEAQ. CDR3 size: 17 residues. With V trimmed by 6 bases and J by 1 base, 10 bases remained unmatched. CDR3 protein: CASRLIRTSQNTGELFF. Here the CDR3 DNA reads TGTGCCAGCAGGCTTATACGGACTAGCCAGAACACCGGGGAGCTGTTTTTT.

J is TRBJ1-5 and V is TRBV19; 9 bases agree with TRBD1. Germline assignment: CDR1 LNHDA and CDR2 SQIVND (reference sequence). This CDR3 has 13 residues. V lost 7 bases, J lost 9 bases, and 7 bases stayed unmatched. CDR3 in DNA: TGTGCCAGTACCCCGGACAGGGGAAGGCCCCAGCATTTT. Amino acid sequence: CASTPDRGRPQHF.

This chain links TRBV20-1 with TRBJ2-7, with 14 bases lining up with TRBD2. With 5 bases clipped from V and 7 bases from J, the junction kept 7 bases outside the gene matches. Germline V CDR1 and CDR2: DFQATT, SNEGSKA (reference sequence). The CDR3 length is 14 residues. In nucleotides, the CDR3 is TGCAGTGCTCGGGGACTAGCGGGAGCTGGGGAGCAGTACTTC. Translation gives CSARGLAGAGEQYF.

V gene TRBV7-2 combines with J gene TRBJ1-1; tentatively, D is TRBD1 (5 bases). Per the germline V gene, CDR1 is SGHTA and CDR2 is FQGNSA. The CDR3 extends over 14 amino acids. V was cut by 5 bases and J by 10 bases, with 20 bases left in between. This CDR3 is CASSLKYRDATAFF. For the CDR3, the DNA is TGTGCCAGCAGCCTTAAGTACCGGGACGCCACAGCTTTCTTT.

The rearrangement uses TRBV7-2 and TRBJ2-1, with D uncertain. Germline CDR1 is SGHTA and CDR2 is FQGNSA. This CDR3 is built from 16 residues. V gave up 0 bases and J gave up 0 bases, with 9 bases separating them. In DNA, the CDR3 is TGTGCCAGCAGCTTAGCCGTCGGAACCTCCTACAATGAGCAGTTCTTC. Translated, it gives CASSLAVGTSYNEQFF.

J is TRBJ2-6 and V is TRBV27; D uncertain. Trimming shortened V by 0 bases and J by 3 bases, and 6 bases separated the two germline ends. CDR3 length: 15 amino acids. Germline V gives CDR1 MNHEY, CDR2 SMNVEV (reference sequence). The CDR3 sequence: CASSLSGVGANVLTF. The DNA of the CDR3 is TGTGCCAGCAGTTTATCTGGGGTTGGGGCCAACGTCCTGACTTTC. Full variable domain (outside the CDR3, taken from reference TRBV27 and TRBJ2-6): EAQVTQNPRYLITVTGKKLTVTCSQNMNHEYMSWYRQDPGLGLRQIYYSMNVEVTDKGDVPEGYKVSRKEKRNFPLILESPSPNQTSLYFCASSLSGVGANVLTFGAGSRLTVL.

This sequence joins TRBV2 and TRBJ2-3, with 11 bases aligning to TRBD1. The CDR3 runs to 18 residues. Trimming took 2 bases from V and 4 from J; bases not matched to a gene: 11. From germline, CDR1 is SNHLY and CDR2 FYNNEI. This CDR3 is CASSELGQGAYISDTQYF. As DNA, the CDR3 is TGTGCCAGCAGTGAACTCGGACAGGGGGCCTACATCTCAGATACGCAGTATTTT.

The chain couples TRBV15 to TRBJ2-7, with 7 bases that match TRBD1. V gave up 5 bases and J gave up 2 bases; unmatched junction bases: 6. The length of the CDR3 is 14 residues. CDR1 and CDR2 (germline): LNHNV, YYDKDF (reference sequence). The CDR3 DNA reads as TGTGCCACCAGCCCGGGACAGCTACCCTACGAGCAGTACTTC. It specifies CATSPGQLPYEQYF.

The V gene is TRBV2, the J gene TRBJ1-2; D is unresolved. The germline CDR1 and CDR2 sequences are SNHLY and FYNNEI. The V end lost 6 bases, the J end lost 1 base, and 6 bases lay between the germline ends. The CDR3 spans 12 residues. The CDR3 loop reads CASREDNYGYTF. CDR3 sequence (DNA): TGTGCCAGCAGAGAGGATAACTATGGCTACACCTTC.

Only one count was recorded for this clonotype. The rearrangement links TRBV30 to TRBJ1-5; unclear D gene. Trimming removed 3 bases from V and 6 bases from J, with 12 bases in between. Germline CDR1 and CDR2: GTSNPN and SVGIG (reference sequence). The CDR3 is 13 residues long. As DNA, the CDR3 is TGTGCCTGGAGGGCGGCACGCGGTCAGCCCCAGCATTTT. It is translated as CAWRAARGQPQHF.

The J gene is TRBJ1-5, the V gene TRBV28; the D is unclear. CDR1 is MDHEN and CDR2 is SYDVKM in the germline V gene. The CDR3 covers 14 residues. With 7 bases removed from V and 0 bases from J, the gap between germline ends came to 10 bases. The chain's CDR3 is CASTRKYSNQPQHF. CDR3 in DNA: TGTGCCAGCACCCGAAAATATAGCAATCAGCCCCAGCATTTT.

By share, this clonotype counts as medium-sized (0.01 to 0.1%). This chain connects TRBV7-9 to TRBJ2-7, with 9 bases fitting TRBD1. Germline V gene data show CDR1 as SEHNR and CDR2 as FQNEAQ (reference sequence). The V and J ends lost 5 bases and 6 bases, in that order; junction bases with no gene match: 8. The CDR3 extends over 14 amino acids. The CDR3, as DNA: TGTGCCAGCAGCCTTCCGGGACAGGGATCCGAGCAGTACTTC. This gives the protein CASSLPGQGSEQYF.

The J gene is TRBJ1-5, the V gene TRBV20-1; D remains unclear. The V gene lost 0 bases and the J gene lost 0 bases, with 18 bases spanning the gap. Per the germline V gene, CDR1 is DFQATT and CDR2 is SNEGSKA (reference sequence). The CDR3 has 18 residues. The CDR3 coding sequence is TGCAGTGCTAGAGATGATAGGTACCAGGCGTATAGCAATCAGCCCCAGCATTTT. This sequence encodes CSARDDRYQAYSNQPQHF.

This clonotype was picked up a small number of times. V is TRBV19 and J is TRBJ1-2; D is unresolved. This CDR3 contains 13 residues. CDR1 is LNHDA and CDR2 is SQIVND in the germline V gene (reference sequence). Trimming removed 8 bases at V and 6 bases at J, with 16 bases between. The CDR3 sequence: CASQSTRSHGYTF. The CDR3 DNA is TGTGCCAGTCAGTCCACGCGGAGCCATGGCTACACCTTC. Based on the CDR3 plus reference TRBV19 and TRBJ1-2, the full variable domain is DGGITQSPKYLFRKEGQNVTLSCEQNLNHDAMYWYRQDPGQGLRLIYYSQIVNDFQKGDIAEGYSVSREKKESFPLTVTSAQKNPTAFYLCASQSTRSHGYTFGSGTRLTVV.

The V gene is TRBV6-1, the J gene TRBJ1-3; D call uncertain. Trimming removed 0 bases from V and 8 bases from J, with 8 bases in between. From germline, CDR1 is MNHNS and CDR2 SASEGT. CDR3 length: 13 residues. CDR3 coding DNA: TGTGCCAGCAGTGAAGCGCGTCGGGACACCATATATTTT. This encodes CASSEARRDTIYF.

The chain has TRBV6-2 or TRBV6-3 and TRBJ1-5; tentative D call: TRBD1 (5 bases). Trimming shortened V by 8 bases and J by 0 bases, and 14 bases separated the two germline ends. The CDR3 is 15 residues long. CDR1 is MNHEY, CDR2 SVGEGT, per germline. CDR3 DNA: TGTGCCAGCGATCGGGGGGAAAGTAGCAATCAGCCCCAGCATTTT. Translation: CASDRGESSNQPQHF.

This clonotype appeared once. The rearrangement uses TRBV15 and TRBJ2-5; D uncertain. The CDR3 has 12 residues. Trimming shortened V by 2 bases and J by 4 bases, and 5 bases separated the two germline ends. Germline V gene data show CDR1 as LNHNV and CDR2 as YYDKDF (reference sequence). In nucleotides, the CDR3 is TGTGCCACCAGCAGACGACGAGAGACCCAGTACTTC. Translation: CATSRRRETQYF.

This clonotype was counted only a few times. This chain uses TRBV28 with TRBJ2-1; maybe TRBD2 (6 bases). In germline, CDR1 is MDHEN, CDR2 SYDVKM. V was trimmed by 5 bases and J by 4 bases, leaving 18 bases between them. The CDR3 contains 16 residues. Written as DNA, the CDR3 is TGTGCCAGCAGTCCAGCGGTAGCGGCCAATTACAATGAGCAGTTCTTC. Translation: CASSPAVAANYNEQFF. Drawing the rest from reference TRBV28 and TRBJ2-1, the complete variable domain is DVKVTQSSRYLVKRTGEKVFLECVQDMDHENMFWYRQDPGLGLRLIYFSYDVKMKEKGDIPEGYSVSREKKERFSLILESASTNQTSMYLCASSPAVAANYNEQFFGPGTRLTVL.

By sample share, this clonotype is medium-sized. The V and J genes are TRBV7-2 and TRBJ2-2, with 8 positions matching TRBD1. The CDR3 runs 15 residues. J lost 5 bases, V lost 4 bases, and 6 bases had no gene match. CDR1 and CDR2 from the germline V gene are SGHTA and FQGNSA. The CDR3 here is CASSSWTGQTGELFF. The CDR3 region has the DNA TGTGCCAGCAGCTCTTGGACAGGGCAGACCGGGGAGCTGTTTTTT.

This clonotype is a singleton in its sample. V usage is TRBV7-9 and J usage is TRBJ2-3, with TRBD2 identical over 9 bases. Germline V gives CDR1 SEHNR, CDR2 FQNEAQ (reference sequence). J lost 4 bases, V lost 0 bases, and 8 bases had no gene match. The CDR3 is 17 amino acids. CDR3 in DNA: TGTGCCAGCAGCTTAGCTGGTAGCGGGAGCAGTGCAGATACGCAGTATTTT. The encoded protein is CASSLAGSGSSADTQYF. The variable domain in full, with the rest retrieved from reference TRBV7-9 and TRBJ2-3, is DTGVSQNPRHKITKRGQNVTFRCDPISEHNRLYWYRQTLGQGPEFLTYFQNEAQLEKSRLLSDRFSAERPKGSFSTLEIQRTEQGDSAMYLCASSLAGSGSSADTQYFGPGTRLTVL.

CDR3 sequence: CASSRAAGLRTDTQYF. Written as DNA, the CDR3 is TGTGCCAGCAGCCGCGCGGCAGGGCTACGAACAGATACGCAGTATTTT. The chain has TRBV7-2 and TRBJ2-3; possible D gene TRBD1, 5 bases. The V gene lost 5 bases and the J gene lost 3 bases, with 18 bases spanning the gap. The CDR3 contains 16 residues. Germline assignment: CDR1 SGHTA and CDR2 FQGNSA.

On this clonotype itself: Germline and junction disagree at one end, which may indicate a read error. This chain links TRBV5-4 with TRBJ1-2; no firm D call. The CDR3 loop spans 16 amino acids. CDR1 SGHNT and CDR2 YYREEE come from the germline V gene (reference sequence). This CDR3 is CASSQDRKGWNYGYTF. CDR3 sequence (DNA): TGCGCCAGCAGCCAAGATCGCAAAGGGTGGAACTATGGCTACACCTTC.